This TCR beta chain appears in the sequencing data of a study of T cell responses to AZD1222 COVID-19 vaccine. Overall study context: Investigators merged groups given second doses at roughly 4 or roughly 12 weeks.

The CDR3 length is 14 residues. Trimming pared 4 bases from V and 4 bases from J, leaving 16 bases between. From germline, CDR1 is SQVTM and CDR2 ANQGSEA. General study findings and limits: No day 14 peak samples; only post-peak repertoires were characterized. Among vaccine-associated CD4 TCRs, coverage spanned spike, with dominance at 160-218 and 743-854.

TCRdb's table, derived via immunoSEQ multiplex PCR, lists solely in-frame clones and lacks some. The profile covers 100,000 to 150,000 clones, with around nine tenths appearing a single time and 25% to 35% taken by the ten largest. In regard to this clone: As yet, its antigen is unknown.

The clonotype was recovered from an adult in good health. The genes are TRBV29-1 and TRBJ1-1; D may be TRBD1 (5 bases). Sequenced material: peripheral blood, taken on day 0 of AZD1222 vaccination. CDR3 amino acids: CSVGTGAVGTEAFF. The CDR3 nucleotides are TGCAGCGTTGGTACCGGGGCAGTGGGCACTGAAGCTTTCTTT.